The entry that follows covers one TCR beta chain sequence. This CDR3 has 13 residues. With 7 bases removed from V and 6 bases from J, the gap between germline ends came to 15 bases. Germline-derived CDR1 and CDR2 are SQVTM and ANQGSEA. This sample is part of a study of blood T cells in healthy people across ages. Alongside a J-beta primer mix, a sample-barcoded 5' primer served in a second PCR lasting roughly 7 to 11 cycles. Each cDNA molecule received a tag from a template-switch adaptor that had 12 random nucleotides. Using its own MiXCR run on the 5' RACE reads, TCRdb lists one record per CDR3 protein. The sample shows about 570,000 distinct CDR3 sequences, 25% to 30% of them seen only once.

The TCR was taken from a woman in her 70s in good health. The sequenced material came from blood. The V gene is TRBV29-1, the J gene TRBJ1-4, with D possibly TRBD1 on 5 matching bases. CDR3 region: CSARPGRDEKLFF. The CDR3 DNA reads as TGCAGCGCTAGGCCAGGGAGGGATGAAAAACTGTTTTTT.